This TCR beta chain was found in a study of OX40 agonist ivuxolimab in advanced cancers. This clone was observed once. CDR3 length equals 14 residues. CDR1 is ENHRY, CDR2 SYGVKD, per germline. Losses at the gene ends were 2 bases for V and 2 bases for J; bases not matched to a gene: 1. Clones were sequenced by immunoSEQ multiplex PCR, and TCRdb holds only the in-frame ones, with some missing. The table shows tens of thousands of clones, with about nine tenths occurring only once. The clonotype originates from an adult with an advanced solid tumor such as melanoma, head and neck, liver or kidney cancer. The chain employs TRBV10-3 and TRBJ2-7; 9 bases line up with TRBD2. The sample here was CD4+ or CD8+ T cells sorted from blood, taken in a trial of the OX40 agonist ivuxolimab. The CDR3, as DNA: TGTGCCATCAGTGAGGGCGGGAGGGCCTACGAGCAGTACTTC. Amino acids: CAISEGGRAYEQYF.